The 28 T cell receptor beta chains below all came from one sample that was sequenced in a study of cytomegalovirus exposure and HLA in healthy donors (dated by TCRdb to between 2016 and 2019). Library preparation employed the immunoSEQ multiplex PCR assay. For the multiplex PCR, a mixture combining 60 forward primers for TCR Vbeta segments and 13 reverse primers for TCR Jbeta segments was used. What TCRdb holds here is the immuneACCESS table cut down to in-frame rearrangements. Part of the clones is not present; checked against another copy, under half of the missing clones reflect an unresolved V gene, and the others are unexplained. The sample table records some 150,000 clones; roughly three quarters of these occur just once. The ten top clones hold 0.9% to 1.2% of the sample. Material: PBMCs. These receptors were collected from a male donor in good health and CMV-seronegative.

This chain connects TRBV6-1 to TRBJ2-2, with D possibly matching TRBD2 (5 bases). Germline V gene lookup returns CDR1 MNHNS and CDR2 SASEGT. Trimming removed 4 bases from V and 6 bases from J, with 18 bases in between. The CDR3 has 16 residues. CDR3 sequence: CASSAFGGERSGELFF. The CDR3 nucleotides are TGTGCCAGCAGTGCCTTTGGAGGCGAGAGGTCCGGGGAGCTGTTTTTT.

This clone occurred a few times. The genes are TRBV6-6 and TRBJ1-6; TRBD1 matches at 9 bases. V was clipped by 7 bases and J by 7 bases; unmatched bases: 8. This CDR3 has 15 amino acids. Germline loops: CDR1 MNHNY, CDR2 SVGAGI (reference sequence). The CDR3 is CASTGADRGNSPLHF. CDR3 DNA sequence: TGTGCCAGCACCGGCGCCGACAGGGGGAATTCACCCCTCCACTTT.

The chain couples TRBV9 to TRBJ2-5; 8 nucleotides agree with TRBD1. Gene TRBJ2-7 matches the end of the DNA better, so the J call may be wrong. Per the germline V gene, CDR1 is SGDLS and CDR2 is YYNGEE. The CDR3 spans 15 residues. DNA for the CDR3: TGTGCCAGCAGCCAGACAGGGGACCCATCCTACGAGCAGTACTTC. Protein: CASSQTGDPSYEQYF.

This CDR3 is CASSHDRVSYGYTF. The CDR3, as DNA: TGTGCCAGCAGCCACGACAGGGTTTCCTATGGCTACACCTTC. The chain links TRBV4-2 to TRBJ1-2, with 7 nucleotides matching TRBD1. Unmatched junction bases numbered 5, after V lost 3 bases and J lost 4 bases. The CDR3 has 14 amino acids. In germline, CDR1 is LGHNA, CDR2 YNFKEQ.

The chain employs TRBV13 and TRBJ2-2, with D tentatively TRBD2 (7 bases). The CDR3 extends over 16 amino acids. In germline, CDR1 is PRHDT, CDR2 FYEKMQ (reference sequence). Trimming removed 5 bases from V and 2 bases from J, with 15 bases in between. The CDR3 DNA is TGTGCCAGCAGCCCTCTTAGGGGGGGCAACACCGGGGAGCTGTTTTTT. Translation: CASSPLRGGNTGELFF.

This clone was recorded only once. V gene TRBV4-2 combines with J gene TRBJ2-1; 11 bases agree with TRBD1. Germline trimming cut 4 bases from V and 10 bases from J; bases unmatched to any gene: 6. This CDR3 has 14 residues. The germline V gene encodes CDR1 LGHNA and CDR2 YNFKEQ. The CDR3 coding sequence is TGTGCCAGCAGCCGGGACAGGGGGAGCGCGGAGCAGTTCTTC. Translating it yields CASSRDRGSAEQFF.

CDR3 sequence reads: CASSDRQGRDYGYTF. The CDR3 DNA is TGTGCCAGCAGTGACCGACAGGGGCGGGACTATGGCTACACCTTC. The chain recombines TRBV6-1 with TRBJ1-2; 8 bases align to TRBD1. This CDR3 has 15 residues. The germline CDR1 and CDR2 sequences are MNHNS and SASEGT. V gave up 3 bases and J gave up 3 bases; unmatched junction bases: 6.

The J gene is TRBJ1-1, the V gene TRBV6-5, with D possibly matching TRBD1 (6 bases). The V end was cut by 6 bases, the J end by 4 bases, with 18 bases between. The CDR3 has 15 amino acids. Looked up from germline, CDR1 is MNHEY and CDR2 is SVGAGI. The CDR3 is CASRPLTGGLTEAFF. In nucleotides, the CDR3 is TGTGCCAGCAGACCCCTTACGGGGGGCCTCACTGAAGCTTTCTTT.

CDR3 sequence reads: CASSFGRGVSYEQYF. The CDR3 DNA follows: TGTGCCAGCAGCTTTGGGCGGGGGGTATCCTACGAGCAGTACTTC. V and J are TRBV13 and TRBJ2-5; 8 nucleotides match TRBD2. The end of the DNA is better explained by TRBJ2-7, so the J call may be wrong. CDR3 length: 15 amino acids. Germline CDR1 is PRHDT and CDR2 is FYEKMQ (reference sequence).

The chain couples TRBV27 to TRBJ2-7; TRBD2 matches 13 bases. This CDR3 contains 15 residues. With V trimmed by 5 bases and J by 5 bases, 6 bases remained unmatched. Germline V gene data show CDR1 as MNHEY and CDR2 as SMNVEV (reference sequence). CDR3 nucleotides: TGTGCCAGCAGTGTACTAGCGGGGGGGCCGAACGAGCAGTACTTC. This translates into CASSVLAGGPNEQYF.

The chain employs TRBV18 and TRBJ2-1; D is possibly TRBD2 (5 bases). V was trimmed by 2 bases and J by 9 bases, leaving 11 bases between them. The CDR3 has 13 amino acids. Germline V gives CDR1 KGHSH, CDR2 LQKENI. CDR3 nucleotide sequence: TGTGCCAGCTCACCAGAGGGTTCGGGTGAGCAGTTCTTC. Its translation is CASSPEGSGEQFF.

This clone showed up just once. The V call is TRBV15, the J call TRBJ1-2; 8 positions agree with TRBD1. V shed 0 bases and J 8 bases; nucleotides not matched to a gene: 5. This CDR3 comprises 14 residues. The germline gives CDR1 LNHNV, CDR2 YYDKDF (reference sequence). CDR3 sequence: CATSREGTGWGYTF. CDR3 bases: TGTGCCACCAGCAGAGAGGGGACAGGTTGGGGCTACACCTTC.

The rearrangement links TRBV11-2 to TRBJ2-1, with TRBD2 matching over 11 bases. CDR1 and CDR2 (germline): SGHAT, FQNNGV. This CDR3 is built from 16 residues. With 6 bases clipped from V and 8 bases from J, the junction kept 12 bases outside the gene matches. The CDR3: CASRQRLAGGPDEQFF. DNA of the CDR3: TGTGCCAGCAGACAACGGTTAGCGGGGGGGCCGGATGAGCAGTTCTTC.

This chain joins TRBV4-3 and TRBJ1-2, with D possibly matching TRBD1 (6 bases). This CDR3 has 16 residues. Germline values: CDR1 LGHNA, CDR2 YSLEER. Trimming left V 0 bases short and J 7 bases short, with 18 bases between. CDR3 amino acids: CASSQDQSDSFRGYTF. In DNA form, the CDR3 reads TGCGCCAGCAGCCAAGATCAGTCGGACAGTTTTCGTGGCTACACCTTC.

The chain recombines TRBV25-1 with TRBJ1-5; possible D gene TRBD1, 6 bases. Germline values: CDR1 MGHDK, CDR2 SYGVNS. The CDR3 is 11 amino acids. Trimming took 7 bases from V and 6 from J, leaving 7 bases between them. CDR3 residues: CASTRGQPQHF. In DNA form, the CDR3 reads TGTGCCAGCACCAGGGGTCAGCCCCAGCATTTT.

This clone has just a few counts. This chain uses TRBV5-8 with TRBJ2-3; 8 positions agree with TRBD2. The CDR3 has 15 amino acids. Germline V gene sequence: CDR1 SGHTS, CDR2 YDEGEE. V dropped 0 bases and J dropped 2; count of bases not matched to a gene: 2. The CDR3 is CASSLAGGVTDTQYF. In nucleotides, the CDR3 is TGTGCCAGCAGCTTGGCGGGGGGGGTCACAGATACGCAGTATTTT. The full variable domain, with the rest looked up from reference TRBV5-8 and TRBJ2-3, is EAGVTQSPTHLIKTRGQQATLRCSPISGHTSVYWYQQALGLGLQFLLWYDEGEERNRGNFPPRFSGRQFPNYSSELNVNALELEDSALYLCASSLAGGVTDTQYFGPGTRLTVL.

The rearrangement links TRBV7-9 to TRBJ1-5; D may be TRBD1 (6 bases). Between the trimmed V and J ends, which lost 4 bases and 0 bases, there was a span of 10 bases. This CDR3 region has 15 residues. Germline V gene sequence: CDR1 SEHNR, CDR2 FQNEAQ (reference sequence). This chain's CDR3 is CASSSHRVSNQPQHF. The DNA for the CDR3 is TGTGCCAGCAGCTCCCACAGGGTTAGCAATCAGCCCCAGCATTTT. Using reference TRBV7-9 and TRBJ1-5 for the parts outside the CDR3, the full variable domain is DTGVSQNPRHKITKRGQNVTFRCDPISEHNRLYWYRQTLGQGPEFLTYFQNEAQLEKSRLLSDRFSAERPKGSFSTLEIQRTEQGDSAMYLCASSSHRVSNQPQHFGDGTRLSIL.

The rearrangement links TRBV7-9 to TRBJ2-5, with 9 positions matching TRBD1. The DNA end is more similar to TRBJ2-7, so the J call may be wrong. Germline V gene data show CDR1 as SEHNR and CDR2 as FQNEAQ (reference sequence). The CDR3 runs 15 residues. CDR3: CASSLEGTGYYEQYF. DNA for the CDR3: TGTGCCAGCAGCTTAGAAGGGACAGGGTACTACGAGCAGTACTTC.

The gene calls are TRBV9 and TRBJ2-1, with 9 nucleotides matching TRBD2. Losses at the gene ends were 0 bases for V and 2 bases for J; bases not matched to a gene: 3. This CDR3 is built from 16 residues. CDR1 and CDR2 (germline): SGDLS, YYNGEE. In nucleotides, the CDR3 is TGTGCCAGCAGCGTAGATAAGCGGGGGGCCTACAATGAGCAGTTCTTC. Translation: CASSVDKRGAYNEQFF.

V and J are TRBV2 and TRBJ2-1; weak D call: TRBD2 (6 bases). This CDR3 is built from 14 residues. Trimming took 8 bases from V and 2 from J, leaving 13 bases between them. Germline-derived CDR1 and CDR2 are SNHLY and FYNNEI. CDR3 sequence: CASLQAGTYNEQFF. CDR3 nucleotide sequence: TGTGCCAGCCTCCAGGCGGGGACCTACAATGAGCAGTTCTTC.

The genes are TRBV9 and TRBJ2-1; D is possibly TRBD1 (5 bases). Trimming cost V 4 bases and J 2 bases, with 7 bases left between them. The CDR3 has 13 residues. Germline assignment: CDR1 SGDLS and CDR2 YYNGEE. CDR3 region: CASSQQAYNEQFF. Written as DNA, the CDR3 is TGTGCCAGCAGCCAACAGGCCTACAATGAGCAGTTCTTC.

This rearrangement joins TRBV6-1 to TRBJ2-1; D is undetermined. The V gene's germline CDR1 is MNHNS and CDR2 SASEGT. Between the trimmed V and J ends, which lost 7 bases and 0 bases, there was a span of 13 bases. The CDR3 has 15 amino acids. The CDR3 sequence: CASTPYLSSYNEQFF. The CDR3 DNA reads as TGTGCCAGCACCCCTTATCTTAGCTCCTACAATGAGCAGTTCTTC.

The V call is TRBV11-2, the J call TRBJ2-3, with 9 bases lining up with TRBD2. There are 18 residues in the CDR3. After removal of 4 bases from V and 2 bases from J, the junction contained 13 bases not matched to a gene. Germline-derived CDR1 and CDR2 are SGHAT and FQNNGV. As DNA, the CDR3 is TGTGCCAGCAGCTCCCCGAAGGGTAGCGGGGGCTTCACAGATACGCAGTATTTT. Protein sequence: CASSSPKGSGGFTDTQYF.

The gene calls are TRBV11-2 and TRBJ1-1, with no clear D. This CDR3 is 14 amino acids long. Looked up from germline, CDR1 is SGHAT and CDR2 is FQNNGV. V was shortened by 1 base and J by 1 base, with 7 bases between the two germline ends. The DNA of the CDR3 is TGTGCCAGCAGCTTAGTCAACGGGAACACTGAAGCTTTCTTT. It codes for CASSLVNGNTEAFF.

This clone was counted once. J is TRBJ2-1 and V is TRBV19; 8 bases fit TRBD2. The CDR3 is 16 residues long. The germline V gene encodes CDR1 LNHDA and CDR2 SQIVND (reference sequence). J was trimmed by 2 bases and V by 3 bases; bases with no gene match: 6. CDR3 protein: CASSIGGSGAYNEQFF. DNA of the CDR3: TGTGCCAGTAGTATTGGGGGTAGCGGGGCCTACAATGAGCAGTTCTTC. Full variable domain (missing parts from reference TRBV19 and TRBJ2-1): DGGITQSPKYLFRKEGQNVTLSCEQNLNHDAMYWYRQDPGQGLRLIYYSQIVNDFQKGDIAEGYSVSREKKESFPLTVTSAQKNPTAFYLCASSIGGSGAYNEQFFGPGTRLTVL.

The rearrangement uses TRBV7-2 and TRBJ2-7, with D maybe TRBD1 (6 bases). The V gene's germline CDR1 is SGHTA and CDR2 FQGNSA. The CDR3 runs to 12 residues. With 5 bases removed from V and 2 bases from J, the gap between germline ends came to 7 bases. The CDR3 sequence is CASSPGAYEQYF. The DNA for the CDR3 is TGTGCCAGCAGCCCAGGGGCCTACGAGCAGTACTTC.

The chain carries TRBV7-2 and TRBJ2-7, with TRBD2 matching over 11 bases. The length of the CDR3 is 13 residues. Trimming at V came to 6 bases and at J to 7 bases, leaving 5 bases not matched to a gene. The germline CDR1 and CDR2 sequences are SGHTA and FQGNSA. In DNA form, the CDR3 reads TGTGCCAGCAGTGTAGCGGGGGGGCGTGAGCAGTACTTC. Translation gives CASSVAGGREQYF.

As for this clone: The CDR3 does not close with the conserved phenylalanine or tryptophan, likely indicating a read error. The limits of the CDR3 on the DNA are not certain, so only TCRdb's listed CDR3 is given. CDR3 protein: CASSERTGTDPETG. V gene TRBV10-1 combines with J gene TRBJ1-2; TRBD1 is the table's D call, not checked against the DNA. The CDR3 is 14 residues long, counting both termini. The V gene's germline CDR1 is WNHNN and CDR2 SYGVQD (reference sequence).